This TCR beta chain is from a study of blood T cell repertoires in COVID-19. Study information: Acute and convalescent COVID-19 samples came from the United States, Italy and Spain. PBMCs, B-cell-depleted T cells, or T cells were the source of the cDNA or gDNA that made up the material.

Here immunoSEQ multiplex PCR was the method, and the copy in TCRdb shows in-frame clones only, minus some. The sample carries more than 150,000 clones, around 90% recorded once. CDR1 and CDR2 from the germline V gene are GTSNPN and SVGIG (reference sequence). This CDR3 region has 14 residues. With V trimmed by 5 bases and J by 11 bases, 12 bases remained unmatched. The material sequenced was peripheral blood. V and J are TRBV30 and TRBJ1-4, with TRBD1 matching 9 bases. This clonotype was sampled from a man in his fifties or sixties with acute or convalescent COVID-19. This chain's CDR3 is CAWGPTGGMLKLFF. As DNA, the CDR3 is TGTGCCTGGGGACCAACAGGGGGCATGTTGAAACTGTTTTTT.